This T cell receptor (beta chain) was recorded in a study of cytomegalovirus exposure and HLA in healthy donors. A word on this clone: Its antigen is undetermined.

Study-wide results and caveats: TCR beta V- and J-gene trimming was later associated with a missense DCLRE1C variant. Indistinguishable V segments, including TRBV6-2 and TRBV6-3, were excluded.

The study ran its PCR with 60 Vbeta and 13 Jbeta primers. This table comes from immunoSEQ multiplex PCR, and its TCRdb copy is limited to in-frame clones, with some not included. The data include some 120,000 clones; the top ten clones carry 6.8%. There are 16 residues in the CDR3. The V and J ends lost 0 bases and 8 bases respectively, with 17 bases between them. Germline V lookup: CDR1 SGHDT, CDR2 YYEEEE. This sequence was found in a man in his forties in good health and CMV-seropositive. Sequencing was performed on PBMCs. The rearrangement joins TRBV5-6 to TRBJ1-4; no clear D. The CDR3 is CASSLAERQPGEKLFF. The CDR3 DNA follows: TGTGCCAGCAGCTTGGCCGAGCGCCAACCGGGAGAAAAACTGTTTTTT.